The clone carrying this TCR beta chain was counted only a few times. Only one base separates this from a far larger clonotype, so it likely reflects a read error. V dropped 6 bases and J dropped 13; count of bases not matched to a gene: 18. The CDR3 contains 14 residues. Germline V lookup: CDR1 DFQATT, CDR2 SNEGSKA (reference sequence). HTBI primers from iRepertoire and Arm-PCR of CDR3 regions yielded the TCR beta libraries. In TCRdb, the multiplex PCR reads were re-called with MiXCR into one record per CDR3 protein. The sample carries 350,000 to 550,000 distinct CDR3 sequences, 14% recorded once. The data were obtained in a study of regulatory T cells in long-lasting Graves disease. Documented time point: newly diagnosed GD, antithyroid drugs for less than 3 months. PBMCs were the source of the RNA used for TCR sequencing. These same records also appear under a second study, on T cells in Graves' hyperthyroidism and ophthalmopathy.

The V gene is TRBV20-1, the J gene TRBJ2-4, with 7 nucleotides matching TRBD2. The specimen comprised peripheral blood mononuclear cells (PBMCs), sampled at new diagnosis, from a patient treated with antithyroid drugs. The clonotype was recovered from a woman between 50 and 59 years old with Graves disease. This CDR3 is CSASVGGPGNEQYF. CDR3 sequence (DNA): TGCAGTGCCTCTGTGGGAGGGCCCGGCAATGAGCAGTACTTC.